This TCR beta chain was sequenced in a study of blood T cell repertoires in COVID-19. Study information: Acute and convalescent COVID-19 specimens originated in the United States, Italy and Spain. Nucleic acid was either cDNA or gDNA, and it came from T cells, B-cell-depleted T cells, or PBMCs.

This clone showed up just once. Per the study methods: How many nucleated cells were present was estimated from reference gene primer amplification. Data came from immunoSEQ multiplex PCR; TCRdb stores just in-frame clones and leaves some out. V, J and clone size are taken as reported in that table, and D and trimming were inferred from the DNA itself. The sample records 50,000 to 70,000 clones, roughly 90% being singletons. The V and J ends lost 0 bases and 3 bases respectively, with 11 bases between them. CDR1 and CDR2 (germline): MNHEY, SMNVEV (reference sequence). The CDR3 consists of 16 residues.

The sequencing input was peripheral blood. The rearrangement joins TRBV27 to TRBJ1-4, with D possibly being TRBD1 (6 bases). This receptor was obtained from a woman aged 80 or older with active COVID-19. The CDR3: CASSLSPSGANEKLFF. The CDR3 coding sequence is TGTGCCAGCAGTTTATCTCCCTCAGGGGCTAATGAAAAACTGTTTTTT. Based on the CDR3 plus reference TRBV27 and TRBJ1-4, the full variable domain is EAQVTQNPRYLITVTGKKLTVTCSQNMNHEYMSWYRQDPGLGLRQIYYSMNVEVTDKGDVPEGYKVSRKEKRNFPLILESPSPNQTSLYFCASSLSPSGANEKLFFGSGTQLSVL.